The clone carrying this T cell receptor (beta chain) was seen only a few times. These data are taken from a study of blood T cell repertoires in COVID-19. Study-level background: There were acute and convalescent COVID-19 samples, and they came from the United States, Italy and Spain. PBMCs, B-cell-depleted T cells, or T cells were the source of the cDNA or gDNA that made up the material.

V gave up 3 bases and J gave up 14 bases, with 4 bases separating them. There are 8 residues in the CDR3. Germline values: CDR1 SNHLY, CDR2 FYNNEI. Per the authors' pipeline: By means of reference gene primer amplification, nucleated cell counts were estimated. Repertoires were generated with immunoSEQ multiplex PCR, while TCRdb's copy carries only in-frame clones and drops some. V, J and clone size reflect that table, while D and trimming were determined from the DNA. The table includes about 180,000 clones, more than 70% detected once. The origin of this receptor is a woman in her twenties or thirties with acute or convalescent COVID-19. V usage is TRBV2 and J usage is TRBJ1-2, with D unclear. The sample consisted of peripheral blood. The DNA for the CDR3 is TGTGCCAGCAGTGAGCGGACCTTC. This translates into CASSERTF.